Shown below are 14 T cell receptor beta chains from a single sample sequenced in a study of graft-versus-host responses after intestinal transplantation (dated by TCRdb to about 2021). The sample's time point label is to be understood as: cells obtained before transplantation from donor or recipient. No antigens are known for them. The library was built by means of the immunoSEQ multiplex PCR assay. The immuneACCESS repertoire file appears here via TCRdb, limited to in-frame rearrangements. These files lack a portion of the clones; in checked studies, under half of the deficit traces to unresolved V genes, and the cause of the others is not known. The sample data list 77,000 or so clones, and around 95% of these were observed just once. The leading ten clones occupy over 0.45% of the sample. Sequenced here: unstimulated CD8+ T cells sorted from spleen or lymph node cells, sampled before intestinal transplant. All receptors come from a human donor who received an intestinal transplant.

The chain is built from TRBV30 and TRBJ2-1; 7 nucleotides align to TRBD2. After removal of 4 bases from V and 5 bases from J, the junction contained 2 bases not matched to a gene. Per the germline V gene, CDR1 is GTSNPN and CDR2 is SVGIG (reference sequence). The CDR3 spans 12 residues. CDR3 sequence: CAWTSGNNEQFF. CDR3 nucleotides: TGTGCCTGGACTAGCGGCAACAATGAGCAGTTCTTC.

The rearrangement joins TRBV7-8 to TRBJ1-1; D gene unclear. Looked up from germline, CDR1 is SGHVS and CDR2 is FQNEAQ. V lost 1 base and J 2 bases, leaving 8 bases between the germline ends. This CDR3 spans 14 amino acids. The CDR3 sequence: CASSLEADNTEAFF. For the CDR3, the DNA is TGTGCCAGCAGCTTAGAAGCGGATAACACTGAAGCTTTCTTT.

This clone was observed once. The CDR3 here is CASSLGFVADEQFF. Written as DNA, the CDR3 is TGTGCCAGCAGCCTTGGCTTCGTGGCGGATGAGCAGTTCTTC. The chain links TRBV6-5 to TRBJ2-1; D is ambiguous. Germline V CDR1 and CDR2: MNHEY, SVGAGI. The CDR3 runs to 14 residues. Trimming took off 6 bases at V and 8 bases at J, with 17 bases between the two ends.

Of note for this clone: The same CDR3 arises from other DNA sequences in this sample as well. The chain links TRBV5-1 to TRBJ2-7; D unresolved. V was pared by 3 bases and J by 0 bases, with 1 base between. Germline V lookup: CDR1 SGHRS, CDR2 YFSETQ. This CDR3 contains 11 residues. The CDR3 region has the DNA TGCGCCAGCAGCTCCTCCTACGAGCAGTACTTC. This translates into CASSSSYEQYF.

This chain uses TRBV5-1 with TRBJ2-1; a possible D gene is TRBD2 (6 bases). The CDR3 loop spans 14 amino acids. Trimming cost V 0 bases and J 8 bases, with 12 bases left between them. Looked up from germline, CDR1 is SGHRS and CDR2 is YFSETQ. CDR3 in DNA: TGCGCCAGCAGCTTGGTTGGAGGGAGCGATGAGCAGTTCTTC. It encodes CASSLVGGSDEQFF.

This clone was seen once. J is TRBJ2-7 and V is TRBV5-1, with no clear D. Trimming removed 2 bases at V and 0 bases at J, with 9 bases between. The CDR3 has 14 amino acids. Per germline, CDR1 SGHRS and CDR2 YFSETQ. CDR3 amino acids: CASSLSDASYEQYF. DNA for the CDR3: TGCGCCAGCAGCTTATCGGACGCCTCCTACGAGCAGTACTTC.

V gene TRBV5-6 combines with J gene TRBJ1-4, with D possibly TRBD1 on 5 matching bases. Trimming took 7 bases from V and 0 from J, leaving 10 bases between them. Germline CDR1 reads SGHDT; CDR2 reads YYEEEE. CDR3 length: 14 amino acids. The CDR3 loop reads CASGTGATNEKLFF. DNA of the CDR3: TGTGCCAGCGGGACGGGAGCAACTAATGAAAAACTGTTTTTT.

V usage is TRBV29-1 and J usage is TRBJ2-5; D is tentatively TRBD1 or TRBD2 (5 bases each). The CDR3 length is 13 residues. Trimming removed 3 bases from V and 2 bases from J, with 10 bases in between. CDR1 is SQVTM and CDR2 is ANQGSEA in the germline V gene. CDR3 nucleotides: TGCAGCGTTGACCGGGACGGACAAGAGACCCAGTACTTC. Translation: CSVDRDGQETQYF.

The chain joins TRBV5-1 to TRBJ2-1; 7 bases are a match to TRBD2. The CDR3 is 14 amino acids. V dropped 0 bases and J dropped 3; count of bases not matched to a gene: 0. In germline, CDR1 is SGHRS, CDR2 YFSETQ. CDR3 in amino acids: CASSLGTSYNEQFF. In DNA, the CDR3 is TGCGCCAGCAGCTTGGGGACTAGCTACAATGAGCAGTTCTTC.

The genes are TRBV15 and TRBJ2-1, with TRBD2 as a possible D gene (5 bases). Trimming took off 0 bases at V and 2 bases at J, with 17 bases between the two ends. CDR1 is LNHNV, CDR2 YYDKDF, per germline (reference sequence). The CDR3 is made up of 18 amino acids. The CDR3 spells CATSRDKTTLPPYNEQFF. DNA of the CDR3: TGTGCCACCAGCAGAGATAAGACTACCCTACCACCCTACAATGAGCAGTTCTTC.

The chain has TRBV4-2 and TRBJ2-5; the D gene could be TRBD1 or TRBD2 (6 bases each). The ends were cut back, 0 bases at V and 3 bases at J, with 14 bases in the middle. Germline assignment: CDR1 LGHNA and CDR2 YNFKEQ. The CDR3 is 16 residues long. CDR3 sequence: CASSQDPGGLEETQYF. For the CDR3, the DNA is TGTGCCAGCAGCCAAGATCCCGGGGGCCTTGAAGAGACCCAGTACTTC.

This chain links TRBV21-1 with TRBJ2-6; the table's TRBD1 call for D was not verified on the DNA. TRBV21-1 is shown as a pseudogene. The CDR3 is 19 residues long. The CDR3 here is CASSTPPGQDPSGANVLTF. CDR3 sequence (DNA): TGTGCCAGCAGCACCCCGCCTGGACAGGACCCCTCTGGGGCCAACGTCCTGACTTTC.

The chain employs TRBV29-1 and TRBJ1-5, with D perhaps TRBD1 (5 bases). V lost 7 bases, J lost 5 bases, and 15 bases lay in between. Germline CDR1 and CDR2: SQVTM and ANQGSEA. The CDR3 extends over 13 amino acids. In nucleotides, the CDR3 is TGCAGCGCATGGGGGGGTGGGGATCAGCCCCAGCATTTT. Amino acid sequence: CSAWGGGDQPQHF.

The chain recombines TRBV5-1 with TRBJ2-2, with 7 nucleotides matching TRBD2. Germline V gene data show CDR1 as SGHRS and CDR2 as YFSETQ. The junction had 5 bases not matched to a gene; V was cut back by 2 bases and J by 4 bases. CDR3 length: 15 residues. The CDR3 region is CASSFEGGSTGELFF. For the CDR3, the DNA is TGCGCCAGCAGCTTTGAGGGAGGGAGCACCGGGGAGCTGTTTTTT.